This T cell receptor (beta chain) was observed in a study of OX40 agonist ivuxolimab in advanced cancers. Points from the study as a whole: Partial responders at 0.1-3.0 mg/kg showed near-lowest clonal expansion. It was also the case that some nonresponders had low normalized T-cell clonal expansion. At doses 0.1 to 3.0 mg/kg, CD4+ and CD8+ clones expanded.

Blood specimens came from baseline, cycle 4 day 1, and cycle 7 day 1. Trimming cost V 3 bases and J 8 bases; bases outside gene matches: 6. The CDR3 loop spans 14 amino acids. Germline V gives CDR1 MRHNA, CDR2 SNTAGT. Only in-frame clones appear in the TCRdb table, and some are missing; sequencing was by immunoSEQ multiplex PCR. The repertoire holds 71,000 or so clones, with around 84% as singletons. In regard to this clone: The target antigen is unknown.

The origin of this receptor is an adult with an advanced solid tumor such as melanoma, head and neck, liver or kidney cancer. Source: CD4+ or CD8+ T cells sorted from blood, taken in a trial of the OX40 agonist ivuxolimab. This chain connects TRBV6-4 to TRBJ1-2, with 10 bases aligning to TRBD1. The CDR3: CASSEDRGLSGYTF. The CDR3 nucleotides are TGTGCCAGCAGTGAGGACAGGGGGTTGAGCGGCTACACCTTC.